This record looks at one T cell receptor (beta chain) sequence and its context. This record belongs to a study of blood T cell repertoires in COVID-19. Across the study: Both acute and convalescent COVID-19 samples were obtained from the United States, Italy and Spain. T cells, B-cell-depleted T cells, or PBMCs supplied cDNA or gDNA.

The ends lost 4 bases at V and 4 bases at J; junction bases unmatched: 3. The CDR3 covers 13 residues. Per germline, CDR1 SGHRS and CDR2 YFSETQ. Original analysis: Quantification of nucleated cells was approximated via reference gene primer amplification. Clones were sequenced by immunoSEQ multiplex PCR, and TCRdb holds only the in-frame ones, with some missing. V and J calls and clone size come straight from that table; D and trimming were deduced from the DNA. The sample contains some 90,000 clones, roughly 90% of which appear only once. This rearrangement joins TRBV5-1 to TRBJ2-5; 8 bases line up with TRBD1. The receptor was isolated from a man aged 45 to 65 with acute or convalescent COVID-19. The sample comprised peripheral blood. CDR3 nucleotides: TGCGCCAGCAGCCGCGACAGGGGAGAGACCCAGTACTTC. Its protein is CASSRDRGETQYF.